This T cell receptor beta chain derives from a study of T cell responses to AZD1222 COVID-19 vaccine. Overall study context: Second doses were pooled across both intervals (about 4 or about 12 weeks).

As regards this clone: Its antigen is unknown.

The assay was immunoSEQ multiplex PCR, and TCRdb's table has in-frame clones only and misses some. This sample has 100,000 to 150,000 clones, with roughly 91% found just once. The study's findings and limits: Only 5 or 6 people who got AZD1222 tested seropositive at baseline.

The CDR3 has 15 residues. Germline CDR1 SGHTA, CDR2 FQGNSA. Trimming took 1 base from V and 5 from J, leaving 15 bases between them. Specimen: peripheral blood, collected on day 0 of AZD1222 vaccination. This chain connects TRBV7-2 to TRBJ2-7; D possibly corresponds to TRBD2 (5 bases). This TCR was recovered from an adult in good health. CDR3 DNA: TGTGCCAGCAGCTTAGGAATCGCAGTGCGGGACGAGCAGTACTTC. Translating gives CASSLGIAVRDEQYF. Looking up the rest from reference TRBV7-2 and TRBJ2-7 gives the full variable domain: GAGVSQSPSNKVTEKGKDVELRCDPISGHTALYWYRQSLGQGLEFLIYFQGNSAPDKSGLPSDRFSAERTGGSVSTLTIQRTQQEDSAVYLCASSLGIAVRDEQYFGPGTRLTVT.